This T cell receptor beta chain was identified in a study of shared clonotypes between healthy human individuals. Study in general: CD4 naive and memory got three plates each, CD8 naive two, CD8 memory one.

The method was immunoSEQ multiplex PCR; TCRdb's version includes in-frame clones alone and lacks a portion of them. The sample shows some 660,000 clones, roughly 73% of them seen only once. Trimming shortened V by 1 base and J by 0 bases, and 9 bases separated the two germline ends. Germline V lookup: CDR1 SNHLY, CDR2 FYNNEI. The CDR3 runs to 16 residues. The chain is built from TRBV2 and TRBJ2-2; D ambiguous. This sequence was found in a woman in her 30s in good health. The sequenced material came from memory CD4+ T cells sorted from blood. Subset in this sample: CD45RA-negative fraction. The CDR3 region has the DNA TGTGCCAGCAGTGAAGTTGTGGGATCGAACACCGGGGAGCTGTTTTTT. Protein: CASSEVVGSNTGELFF.